One T cell receptor (beta chain) is described in this entry. Its specificity is not known. This CDR3 spans 15 amino acids. Looked up from germline, CDR1 is MNHEY and CDR2 is SVGAGI. J lost 0 bases, V lost 6 bases, and 5 bases had no gene match. These data belong to a study of blood T cells in healthy people across ages. Primed by a sample-barcoded 5' primer and a J-beta primer mix, a second PCR proceeded for about 6 to 11 cycles. TCRdb used MiXCR to reprocess the 5' RACE reads, holding one entry per CDR3 protein. The table has some 790,000 distinct CDR3 sequences, 29% seen once. General observations from the study: There was a strong correlation between TCR beta diversity and naive T cell percentage.

This TCR derives from an elderly woman in good health. This chain links TRBV6-5 with TRBJ1-3; 7 nucleotides align to TRBD1. The sample taken for sequencing was blood. CDR3 sequence reads: CASSPGTASGNTIYF. In DNA form, the CDR3 reads TGTGCCAGCAGCCCAGGGACAGCCTCTGGAAACACCATATATTTT.